The clone carrying this TCR beta chain has just a few counts. Germline V gene data show CDR1 as MGHDK and CDR2 as SYGVNS. The trim removed 6 bases at V and 0 bases at J, leaving 2 bases unmatched. CDR3 length: 14 residues. The sample belongs to a study of T-cell reconstitution after alpha-beta-depleted transplantation in children. Unique molecular identifiers featured in how the TCRbeta library was prepared. TCRdb passed the PCR reads through MiXCR, listing each CDR3 protein once. The top ten clones hold 3% to 4.5% of a sample with 350,000 to 400,000 distinct CDR3 sequences, around 20% of them seen once.

The V gene is TRBV25-1, the J gene TRBJ2-1, with 7 bases matching TRBD1. This clonotype originated in a human donor who donated a stem cell graft to a child with acute myeloid leukemia. The material sequenced was PBMCs from the stem cell graft donor, taken from the stem cell graft. CDR3 in amino acids: CASRNRGSYNEQFF. Written as DNA, the CDR3 is TGTGCCAGCAGAAACAGGGGCTCCTACAATGAGCAGTTCTTC.